This T cell receptor beta chain was identified during a study of OX40 agonist ivuxolimab in advanced cancers. For the study at large: Hepatocellular carcinoma, melanoma, renal cell or head and neck cancer occurred in dose-escalation patients. Study observations and caveats: Expanded clones tended on average to be more numerous among CD8+ T cells than CD4+. Undetermined was the antigen specificity of the expanded peripheral T cells.

Trimming shortened V by 3 bases and J by 4 bases, and 12 bases separated the two germline ends. Germline V gives CDR1 MDHEN, CDR2 SYDVKM. The CDR3 is 14 residues long. Libraries were prepared by immunoSEQ multiplex PCR; TCRdb keeps only in-frame clonotypes and omits some of them. The top ten clones hold 0.9% to 1.2% of a sample with some 100,000 clones, less than 90% of them seen once. As regards this clone: The antigen is undetermined.

The rearrangement links TRBV28 to TRBJ1-1; D remains ambiguous. The sequencing used CD4+ or CD8+ T cells sorted from blood, collected in a trial of the OX40 agonist ivuxolimab. This TCR derives from an adult with an advanced solid tumor such as melanoma, head and neck, liver or kidney cancer. Here the CDR3 reads CASSFPGVGTEAFF. The CDR3 DNA is TGTGCCAGCAGTTTCCCGGGTGTGGGCACTGAAGCTTTCTTT.